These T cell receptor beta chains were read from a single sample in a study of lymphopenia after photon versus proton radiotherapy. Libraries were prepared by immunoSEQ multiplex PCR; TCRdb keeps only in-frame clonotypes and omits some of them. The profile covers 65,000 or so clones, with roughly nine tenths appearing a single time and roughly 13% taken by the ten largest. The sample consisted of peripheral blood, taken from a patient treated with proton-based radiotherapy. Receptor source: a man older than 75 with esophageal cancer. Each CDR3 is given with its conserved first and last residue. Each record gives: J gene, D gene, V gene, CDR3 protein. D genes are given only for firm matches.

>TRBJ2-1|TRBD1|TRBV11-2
CASSLGDRALHEQFF
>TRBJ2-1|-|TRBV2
CASSERSGLALFRDEQFF
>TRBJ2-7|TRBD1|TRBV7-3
CASSIGQGFYEQYF
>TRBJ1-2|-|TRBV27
CASSFEGGGYTF
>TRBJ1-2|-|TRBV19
CASTNKAQFLGGYTF
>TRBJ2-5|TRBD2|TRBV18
CASSPLLAGGQETQYF
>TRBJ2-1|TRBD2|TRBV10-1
CASREGLAFDNEQFF
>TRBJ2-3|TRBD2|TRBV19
CASSTLGESGSGTDTQYF
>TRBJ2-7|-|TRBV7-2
CASSLLSPRYSYEQYF
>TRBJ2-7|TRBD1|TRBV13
CASSSDRGLEQYF
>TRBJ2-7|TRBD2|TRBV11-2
CASSSNSGTSGRWEQYF
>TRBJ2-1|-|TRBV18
CASSTDGGNEQFF
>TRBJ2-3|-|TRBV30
CAWRDTDTQYF
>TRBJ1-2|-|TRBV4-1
CASSPLVAGAYGYTF
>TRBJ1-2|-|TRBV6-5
CASSRQSRANYGYTF
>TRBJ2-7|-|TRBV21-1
CASRDKIYEQYF
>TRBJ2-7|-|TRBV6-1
CASSTLRGYEQYF
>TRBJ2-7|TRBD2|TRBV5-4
CASSLGERGYEQYF
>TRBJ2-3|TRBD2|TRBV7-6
CASSSRAGVVDTQYF
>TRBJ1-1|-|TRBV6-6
CATRRQLNTEAFF
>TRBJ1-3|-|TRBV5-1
CASSWRTDGNTIYF
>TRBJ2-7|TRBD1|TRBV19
CASSREGTGGYEQYF
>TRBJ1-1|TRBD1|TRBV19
CASSRQGRTEAFF
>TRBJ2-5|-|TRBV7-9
CASSLVSGETQYF
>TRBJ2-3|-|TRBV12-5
CASGLRGTHTDTQYF
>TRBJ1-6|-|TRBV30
CAWIMAGARTLHF
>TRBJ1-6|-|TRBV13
CASSLMGGSPLHF
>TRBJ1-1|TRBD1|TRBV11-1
CASSLSGGNTEAFF
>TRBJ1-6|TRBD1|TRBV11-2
CASSLTTGRGNSPLHF
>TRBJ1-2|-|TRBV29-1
CSVEPFRGAEGYTF
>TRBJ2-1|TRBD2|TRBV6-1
CASSEASGRPNNEQFF
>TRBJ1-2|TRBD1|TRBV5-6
CASTLGGLFGGYTF
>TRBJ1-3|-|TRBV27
CASSRGRFSGNTIYF
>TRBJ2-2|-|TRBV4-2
CASSQEGGQNTGELFF
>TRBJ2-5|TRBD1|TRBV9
CASSARTGPIQETQYF
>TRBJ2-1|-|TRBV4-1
CASSQGTYNEQFF
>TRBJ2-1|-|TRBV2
CASSDGMSYNEQFF
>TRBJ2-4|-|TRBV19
CGSSGGQAKNIQYF
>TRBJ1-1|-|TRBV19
CASSIPLLGSEAFF
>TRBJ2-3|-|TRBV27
CASSSPPSPVGDTQYF
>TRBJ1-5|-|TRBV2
CASSEERVSNQPQHF
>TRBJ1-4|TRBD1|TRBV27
CASSPPGQGEEKLFF
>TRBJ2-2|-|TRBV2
CASSAQRQGGELFF
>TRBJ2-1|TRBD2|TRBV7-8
CASGQVMGGPSEQFF
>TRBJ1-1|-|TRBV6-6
CASSYERGGRAFF
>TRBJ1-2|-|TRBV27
CASSFSGGTNYGYTF
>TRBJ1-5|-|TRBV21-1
CASSALDRDVVNQPQHF
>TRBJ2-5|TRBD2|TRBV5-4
CASSLGLAGGTGKTQYF
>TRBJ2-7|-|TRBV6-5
CASTPFLESYEQYF
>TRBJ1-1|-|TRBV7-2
CASSFGGGTEAFF
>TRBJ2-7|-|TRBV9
CASSVGGQSYEQYF
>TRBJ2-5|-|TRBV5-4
CASSLGVGVEETQYF
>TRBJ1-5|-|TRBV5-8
CASSLNQPQHF